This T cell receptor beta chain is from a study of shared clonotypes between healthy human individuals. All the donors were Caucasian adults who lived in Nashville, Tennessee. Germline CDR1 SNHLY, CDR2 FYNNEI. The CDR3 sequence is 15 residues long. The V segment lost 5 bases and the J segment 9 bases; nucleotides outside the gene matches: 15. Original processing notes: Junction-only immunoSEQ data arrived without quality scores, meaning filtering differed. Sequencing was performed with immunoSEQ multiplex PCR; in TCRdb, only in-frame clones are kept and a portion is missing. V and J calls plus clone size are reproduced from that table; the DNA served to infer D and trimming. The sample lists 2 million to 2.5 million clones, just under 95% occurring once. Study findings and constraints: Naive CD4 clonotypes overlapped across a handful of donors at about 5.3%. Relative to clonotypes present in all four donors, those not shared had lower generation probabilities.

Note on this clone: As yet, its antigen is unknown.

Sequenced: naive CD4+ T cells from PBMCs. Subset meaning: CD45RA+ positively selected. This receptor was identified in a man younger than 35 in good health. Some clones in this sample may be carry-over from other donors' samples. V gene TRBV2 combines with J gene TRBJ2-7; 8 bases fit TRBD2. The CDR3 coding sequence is TGTGCCAGCAGTCCACGCGGCGGGAGGACCTTGGCGCAGTACTTC. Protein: CASSPRGGRTLAQYF. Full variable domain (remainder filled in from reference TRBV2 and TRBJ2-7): EPEVTQTPSHQVTQMGQEVILRCVPISNHLYFYWYRQILGQKVEFLVSFYNNEISEKSEIFDDQFSVERPDGSNFTLKIRSTKLEDSAMYFCASSPRGGRTLAQYFGPGTRLTVT.